This TCR beta chain comes out of a study of T cell responses to AZD1222 COVID-19 vaccine (dated by TCRdb to the early 2020s). The study in broad terms: TCR sequencing covered 230 or so trial participants: nearly 210 given two doses of AZD1222 and 26 given two doses of MenACWY control vaccine. Trial participants were enrolled into age subgroups of 18-55, 56-69 and 70-plus years, which contained approximately 150, 28 and 58 TCR-sequenced participants, respectively.

Study-wide conclusions, independent of this receptor: Conclusions about previously exposed vaccinees are limited because only six or seven AZD1222 recipients were SARS-CoV-2 seropositive at baseline. Reportedly, almost half of the unique spike-specific TCRs recognized epitopes lying outside the regions that are mutated in the B.1.351 and B.1.1.7 variants. Because no samples from the day 14 peak response were available, repertoires could be characterized only after the peak T cell response. Participants were mostly white British and included more females than males, and it was suggested by the authors that clonal diversity may have been underestimated. The whole spike protein was spanned by vaccine-associated CD4 TCRs, and dominant responses were seen in regions 160-218 and 743-854. After two AZD1222 doses, spike-specific TCR breadth and depth were significantly higher than at day 0 and than in MenACWY recipients. The 56-69-year group was small, and its depth increase did not reach significance, likely because of low power.

Compared with germline, V lacks 3 bases and J lacks 1 base; bases without a gene match: 1. The CDR3, cysteine through phenylalanine, is 15 amino acids long. CDR3 DNA is the only sequence kept; it has 45 bases, read in frame from the first base. CDR1 and CDR2, per the germline V gene, are MRHNA and SNTAGT. The CDR3 regions of human TCRbeta chains were analyzed by immunosequencing. Per the source publication's procedure: Repertoire TCRs were checked for matches against a reference library of SARS-CoV-2-specific TCRs that had been generated using the MIRA antigen-specificity platform. Breadth meant the fraction of unique TCRs that were SARS-CoV-2-associated, whereas depth meant the fraction of total T cells that were SARS-CoV-2-associated. Using the MIRA data, each spike-specific TCR was mapped to the spike region that the TCR reacts to and placed in a CD4 or CD8 class. Log10-transformed breadth and depth values were compared by one-way ANOVA with Sidak's multiple comparisons tests. TCRdb's version of the immuneACCESS table is confined to in-frame rearrangements and falls short of the full clone set. An unresolved V gene accounts for under half of the shortfall where checked; the remainder is of unknown origin. The V and J calls and the clone size are those of that table, but D and trimming were determined from the DNA. The sample table records roughly 58,000 clones; roughly nine tenths of these occur just once. 6.1% of the sample comes from the top ten.

According to the study, the label for this sample's time point signals: about 28 days (+/-7) after the second vaccine dose. AZD1222 recipients given second doses at about 4 weeks or at about 12 weeks were pooled, since spike-specific TCR depth and breadth were not found to differ between the two schedules. Vaccinee samples were obtained from the UK trials COV001 and COV002, which included a single-blind randomized controlled phase 2/3 trial of AZD1222 (ChAdOx1 nCoV-19) in healthy adults. For TCRbeta chain sequencing, PBMC samples were collected from trial participants at day 0 and at day 28 after the second dose. On this clone: Its antigen is still unknown. No much larger clone exists at a distance of one base, and base qualities are not known.

The sample was peripheral blood, taken 28 days after the second AZD1222 dose. The sequence joins TRBV6-4 to TRBJ2-3; the central 10 bases match TRBD1. This clonotype was sampled from an adult who received the AZD1222 COVID-19 vaccine. The CDR3 reads as follows: CASSEGTGGTDTQYF. In nucleotide form, the sequence is TGTGCCAGCAGTGAAGGGACAGGGGGCACAGATACGCAGTATTTT.